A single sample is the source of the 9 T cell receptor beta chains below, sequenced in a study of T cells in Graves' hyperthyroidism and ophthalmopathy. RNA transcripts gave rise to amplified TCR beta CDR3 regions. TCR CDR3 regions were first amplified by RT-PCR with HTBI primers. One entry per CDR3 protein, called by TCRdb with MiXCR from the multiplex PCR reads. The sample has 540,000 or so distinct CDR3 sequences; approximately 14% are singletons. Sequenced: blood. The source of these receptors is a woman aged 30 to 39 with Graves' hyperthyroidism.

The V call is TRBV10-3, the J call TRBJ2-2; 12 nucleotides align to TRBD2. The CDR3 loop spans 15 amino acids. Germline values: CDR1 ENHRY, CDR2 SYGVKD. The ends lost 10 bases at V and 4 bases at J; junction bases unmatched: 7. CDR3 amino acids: CATGGLAGFTGELFF. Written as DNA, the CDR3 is TGTGCCACCGGGGGACTAGCGGGTTTCACCGGGGAGCTGTTTTTT.

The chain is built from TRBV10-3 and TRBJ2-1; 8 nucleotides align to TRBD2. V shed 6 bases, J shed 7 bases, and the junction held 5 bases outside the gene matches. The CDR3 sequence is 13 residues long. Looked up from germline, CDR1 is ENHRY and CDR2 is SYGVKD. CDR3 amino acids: CAIRAGDGNEQFF. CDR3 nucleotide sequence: TGTGCCATCAGAGCGGGAGATGGGAATGAGCAGTTCTTC.

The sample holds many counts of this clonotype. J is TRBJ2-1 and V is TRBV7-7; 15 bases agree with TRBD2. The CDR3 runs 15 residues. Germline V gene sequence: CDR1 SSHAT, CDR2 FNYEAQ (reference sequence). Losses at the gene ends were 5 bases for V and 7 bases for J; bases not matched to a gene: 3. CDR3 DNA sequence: TGTGCCAGCAGCCAGGGGACTAGCGGGGGGAATGAGCAGTTCTTC. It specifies CASSQGTSGGNEQFF.

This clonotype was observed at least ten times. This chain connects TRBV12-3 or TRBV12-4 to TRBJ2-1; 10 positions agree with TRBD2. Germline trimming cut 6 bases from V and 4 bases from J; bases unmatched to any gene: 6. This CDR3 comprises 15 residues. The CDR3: CASRGVAGGYNEQFF. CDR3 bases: TGTGCCAGCAGGGGAGTAGCGGGAGGATACAATGAGCAGTTCTTC.

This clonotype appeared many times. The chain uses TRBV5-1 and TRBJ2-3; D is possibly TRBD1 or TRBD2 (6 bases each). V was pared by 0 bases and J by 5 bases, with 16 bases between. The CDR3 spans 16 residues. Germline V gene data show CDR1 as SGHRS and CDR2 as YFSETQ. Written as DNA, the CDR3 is TGCGCCAGCAGCTTGGTTGGAGGGGGGAGTGGAGATACGCAGTATTTT. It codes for CASSLVGGGSGDTQYF.

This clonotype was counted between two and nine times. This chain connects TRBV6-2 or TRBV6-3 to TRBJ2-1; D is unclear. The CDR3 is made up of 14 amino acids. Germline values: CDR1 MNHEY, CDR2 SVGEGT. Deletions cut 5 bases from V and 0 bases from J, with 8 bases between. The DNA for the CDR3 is TGTGCCAGCAGTATCAGTAGCTCCTACAATGAGCAGTTCTTC. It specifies CASSISSSYNEQFF.

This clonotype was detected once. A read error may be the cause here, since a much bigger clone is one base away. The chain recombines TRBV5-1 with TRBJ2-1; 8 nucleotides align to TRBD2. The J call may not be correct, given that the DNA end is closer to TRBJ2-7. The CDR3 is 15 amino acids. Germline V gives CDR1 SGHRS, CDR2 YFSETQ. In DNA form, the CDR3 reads TGCGCCAGCAGCTTGGAGGCGGGAGGACACAATGAGCAGTACTTC. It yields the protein CASSLEAGGHNEQYF.

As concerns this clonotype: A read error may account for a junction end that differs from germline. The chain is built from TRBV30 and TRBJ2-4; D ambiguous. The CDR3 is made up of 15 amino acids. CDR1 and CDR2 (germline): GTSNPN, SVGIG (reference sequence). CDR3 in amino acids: CAWSLRLYGKNIQHF. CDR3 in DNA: TGTGCCTGGAGTCTCCGCCTATATGGCAAAAACATTCAGCACTTC.

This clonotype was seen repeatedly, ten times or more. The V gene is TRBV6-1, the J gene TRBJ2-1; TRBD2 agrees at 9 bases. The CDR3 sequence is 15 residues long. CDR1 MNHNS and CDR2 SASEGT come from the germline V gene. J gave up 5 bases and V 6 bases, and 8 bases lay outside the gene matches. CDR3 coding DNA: TGTGCCAGCAGGGTAGCGGGAGTTGGTGACAATGAGCAGTTCTTC. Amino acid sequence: CASRVAGVGDNEQFF.